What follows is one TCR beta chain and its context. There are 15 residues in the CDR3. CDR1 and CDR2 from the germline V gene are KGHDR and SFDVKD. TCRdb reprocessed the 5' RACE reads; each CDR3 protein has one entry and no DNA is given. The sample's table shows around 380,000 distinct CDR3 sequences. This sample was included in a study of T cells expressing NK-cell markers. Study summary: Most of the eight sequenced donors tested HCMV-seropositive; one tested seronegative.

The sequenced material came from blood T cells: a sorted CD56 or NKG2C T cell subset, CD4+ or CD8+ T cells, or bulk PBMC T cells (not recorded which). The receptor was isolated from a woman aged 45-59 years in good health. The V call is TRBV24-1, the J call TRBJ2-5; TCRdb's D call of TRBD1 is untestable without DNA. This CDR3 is CTTSDWTGGSETQYF.